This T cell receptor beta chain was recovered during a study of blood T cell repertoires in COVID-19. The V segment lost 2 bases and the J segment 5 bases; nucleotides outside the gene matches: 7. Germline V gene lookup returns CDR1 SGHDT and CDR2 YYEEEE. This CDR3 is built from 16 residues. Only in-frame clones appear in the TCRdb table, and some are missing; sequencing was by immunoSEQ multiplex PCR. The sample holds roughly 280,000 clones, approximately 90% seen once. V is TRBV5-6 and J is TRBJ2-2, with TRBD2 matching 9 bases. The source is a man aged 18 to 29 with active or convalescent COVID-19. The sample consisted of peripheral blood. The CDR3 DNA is TGTGCCAGCAGCTTTTACTTAGCGGGGGATACCGGGGAGCTGTTTTTT. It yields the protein CASSFYLAGDTGELFF.